The 3 T cell receptor beta chains listed next were all sequenced from one sample in a study of blood T cell repertoires in COVID-19. Assay: immunoSEQ multiplex PCR; the TCRdb copy retains only in-frame clones and omits some. The data show 200,000 to 250,000 clones, 60% to 85% seen once. Source material: peripheral blood. These receptor sequences come from a woman aged 70-85 years with acute or convalescent COVID-19.

The J gene is TRBJ2-2, the V gene TRBV5-1; D is ambiguous. This CDR3 is 14 amino acids long. CDR1 is SGHRS, CDR2 YFSETQ, per germline. Trimming left V 4 bases short and J 1 base short, with 8 bases between. The CDR3 DNA is TGCGCCAGCAGCCTAAACCAGAACACCGGGGAGCTGTTTTTT. Its protein is CASSLNQNTGELFF.

In this sample, this clone turned up a few times. This sequence joins TRBV11-2 and TRBJ2-4; 7 nucleotides align to TRBD2. V lost 3 bases and J lost 6; bases outside the gene matches: 14. The CDR3 has 17 amino acids. Per the germline V gene, CDR1 is SGHAT and CDR2 is FQNNGV. CDR3 in amino acids: CASSFFLAVSGGNIQYF. DNA for the CDR3: TGTGCCAGCAGCTTCTTCCTAGCGGTTTCCGGAGGAAACATTCAGTACTTC.

CDR3 DNA sequence: TGTGCCAGCAGAACCGGGACAGAGGGGTATGGCTACACCTTC. Encoded protein: CASRTGTEGYGYTF. The chain links TRBV7-9 to TRBJ1-2, with 7 bases identical to TRBD1. Germline CDR1 and CDR2: SEHNR and FQNEAQ (reference sequence). V dropped 6 bases and J dropped 5; count of bases not matched to a gene: 9. CDR3 length: 14 amino acids.